One T cell receptor (beta chain) is described in this entry. Treatment meaning: preoperative locoregional IRX-2 cytokine immunotherapy. Preoperative locoregional IRX-2 cytokine immunotherapy was tested in the phase Ib source study. Some clones are missing from TCRdb's copy, which holds only in-frame ones; the method was immunoSEQ multiplex PCR. Here the sample spans tens of thousands of clones, 75% being singletons. The CDR3 runs 14 residues. Germline CDR1 is LGHNT and CDR2 is FRNRAP. The entry originates in a study of preoperative IRX-2 immunotherapy in early breast cancer. The chain uses TRBV12-5 and TRBJ1-2; 9 nucleotides match TRBD1. Material: lymph node tissue, obtained after IRX-2 immunotherapy. This TCR was recovered from a human donor with breast cancer. CDR3 sequence reads: CASTLWDRENGYTF. For the CDR3, the DNA is TGTGCCAGCACCTTATGGGACAGGGAAAATGGCTACACCTTC.